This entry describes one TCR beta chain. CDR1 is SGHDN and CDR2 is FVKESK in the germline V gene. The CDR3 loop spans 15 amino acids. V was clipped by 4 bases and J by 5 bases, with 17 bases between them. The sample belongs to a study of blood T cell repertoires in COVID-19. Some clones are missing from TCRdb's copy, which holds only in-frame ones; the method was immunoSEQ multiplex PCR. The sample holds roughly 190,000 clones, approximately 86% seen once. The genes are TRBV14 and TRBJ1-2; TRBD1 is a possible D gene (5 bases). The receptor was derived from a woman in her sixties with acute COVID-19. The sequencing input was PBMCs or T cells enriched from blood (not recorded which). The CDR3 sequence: CASSLYGGGEYGYTF. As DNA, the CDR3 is TGTGCCAGCAGCCTATACGGGGGAGGGGAATATGGCTACACCTTC.